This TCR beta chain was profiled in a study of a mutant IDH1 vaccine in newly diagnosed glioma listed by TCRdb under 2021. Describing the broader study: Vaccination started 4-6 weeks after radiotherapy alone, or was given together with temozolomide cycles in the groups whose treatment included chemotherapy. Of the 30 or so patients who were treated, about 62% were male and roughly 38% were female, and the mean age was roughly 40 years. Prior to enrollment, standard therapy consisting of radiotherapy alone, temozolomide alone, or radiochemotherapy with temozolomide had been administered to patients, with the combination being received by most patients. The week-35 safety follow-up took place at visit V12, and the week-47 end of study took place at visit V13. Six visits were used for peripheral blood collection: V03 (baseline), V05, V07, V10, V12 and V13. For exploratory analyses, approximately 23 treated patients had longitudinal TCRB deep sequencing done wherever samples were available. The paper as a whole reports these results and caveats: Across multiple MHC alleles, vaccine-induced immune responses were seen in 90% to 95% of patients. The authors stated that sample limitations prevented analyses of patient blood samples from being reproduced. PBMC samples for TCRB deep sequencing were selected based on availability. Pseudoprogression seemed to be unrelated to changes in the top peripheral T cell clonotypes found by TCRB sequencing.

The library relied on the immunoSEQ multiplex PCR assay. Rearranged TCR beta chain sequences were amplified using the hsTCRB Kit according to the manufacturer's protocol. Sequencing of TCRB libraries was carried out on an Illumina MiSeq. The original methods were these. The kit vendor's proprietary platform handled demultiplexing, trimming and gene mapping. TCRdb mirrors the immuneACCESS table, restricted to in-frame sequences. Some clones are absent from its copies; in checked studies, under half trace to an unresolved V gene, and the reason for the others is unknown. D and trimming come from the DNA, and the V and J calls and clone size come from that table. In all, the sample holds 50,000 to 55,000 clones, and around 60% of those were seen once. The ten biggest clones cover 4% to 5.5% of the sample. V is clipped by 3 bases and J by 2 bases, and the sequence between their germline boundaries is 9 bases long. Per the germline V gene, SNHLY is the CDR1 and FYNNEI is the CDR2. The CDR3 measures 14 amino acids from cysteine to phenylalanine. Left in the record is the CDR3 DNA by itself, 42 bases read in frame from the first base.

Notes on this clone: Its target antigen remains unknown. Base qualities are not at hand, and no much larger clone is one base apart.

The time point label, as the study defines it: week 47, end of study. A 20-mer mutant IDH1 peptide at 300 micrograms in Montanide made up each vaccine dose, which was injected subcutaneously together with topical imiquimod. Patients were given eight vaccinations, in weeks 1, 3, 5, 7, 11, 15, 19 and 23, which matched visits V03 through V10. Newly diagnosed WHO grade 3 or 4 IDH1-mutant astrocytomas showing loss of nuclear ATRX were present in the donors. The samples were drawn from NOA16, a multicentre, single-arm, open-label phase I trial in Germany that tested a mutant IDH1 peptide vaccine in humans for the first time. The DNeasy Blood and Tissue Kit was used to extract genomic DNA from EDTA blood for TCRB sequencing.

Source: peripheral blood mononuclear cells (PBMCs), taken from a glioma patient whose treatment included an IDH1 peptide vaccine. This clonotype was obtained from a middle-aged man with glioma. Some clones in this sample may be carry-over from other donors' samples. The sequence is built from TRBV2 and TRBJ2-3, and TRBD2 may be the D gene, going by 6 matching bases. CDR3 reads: CASSDREYTDTQYF. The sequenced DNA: TGTGCCAGCAGTGACCGGGAGTACACAGATACGCAGTATTTT. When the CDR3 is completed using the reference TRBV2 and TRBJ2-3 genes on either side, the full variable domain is EPEVTQTPSHQVTQMGQEVILRCVPISNHLYFYWYRQILGQKVEFLVSFYNNEISEKSEIFDDQFSVERPDGSNFTLKIRSTKLEDSAMYFCASSDREYTDTQYFGPGTRLTVL.